This record looks at one T cell receptor (beta chain) sequence and its context. Its matching antigen is unknown. The source of the sample is a study of Ad26.COV2.S vaccination and SARS-CoV-2 variants. Study-wide points: A substantial breadth of spike-specific CD8+ and CD4+ T cell responses after vaccination has been reported. It was vaccine recipients, not placebo recipients, who had the higher spike-specific TCR breadth.

V lost 4 bases, J lost 6 bases, and 13 bases lay in between. Germline loops: CDR1 SNHLY, CDR2 FYNNEI. The CDR3 spans 13 residues. Sequencing used immunoSEQ multiplex PCR; TCRdb keeps in-frame clones, though not all of them. The sample carries some 39,000 clones, approximately 80% recorded once. This TCR was recovered from a human donor who had recovered from COVID-19. Sequenced here: peripheral blood, sampled after recovery from COVID-19. The chain employs TRBV2 and TRBJ2-7; a possible D gene is TRBD1 (7 bases). Here the CDR3 DNA reads TGTGCCAGCAGTGTGGTCAGGGGGGCCGAGCAGTACTTC. This translates into CASSVVRGAEQYF. Looking up the rest from reference TRBV2 and TRBJ2-7 gives the full variable domain: EPEVTQTPSHQVTQMGQEVILRCVPISNHLYFYWYRQILGQKVEFLVSFYNNEISEKSEIFDDQFSVERPDGSNFTLKIRSTKLEDSAMYFCASSVVRGAEQYFGPGTRLTVT.